This is a list of T cell receptor beta chains from one sample in a study of molecular identifiers for immune sequencing clone quantification. Via MiXCR, TCRdb re-called the PCR reads, giving one row per CDR3 protein. The profile shows some 41,000 distinct CDR3 sequences, less than 20% of them singletons. The specimen was naive CD8+ T cells from blood, with Jurkat cell RNA spiked in. The receptors derive from a human donor in good health. Some libraries in this study had Jurkat cell RNA spiked in. The CDR3 runs from the conserved cysteine through the conserved F or W. Each record gives: CDR3 protein, D gene, V gene, clone size. D genes are given only for firm matches. Some rows have no size entry. The others give once, few or many, or a class for an expanded clone.

CDR3aa: CASSQDRGTLEGDEQFF
d_gene: .
v_gene: TRBV3-1
abundance: few

CDR3aa: CAISGLAGRAHEQYF
d_gene: TRBD2
v_gene: TRBV10-3
abundance: many

CDR3aa: CASSQGGIYNEQFF
d_gene: .
v_gene: TRBV7-9
abundance: many

CDR3aa: CASSLASGKFGEQFF
d_gene: TRBD2
v_gene: TRBV27
abundance: few

CDR3aa: CASSYAGSSDSGNTIYF
d_gene: .
v_gene: TRBV6-5
abundance: .

CDR3aa: CASSAQGDLTYEQYF
d_gene: .
v_gene: TRBV28
abundance: .

CDR3aa: CASGSSGRIMNNEQFF
d_gene: TRBD2
v_gene: TRBV5-1
abundance: .

CDR3aa: CASNNEDTGELFF
d_gene: .
v_gene: TRBV9
abundance: few

CDR3aa: CASSLVSGEQFF
d_gene: .
v_gene: TRBV5-4
abundance: many

CDR3aa: CASSPDRGYNSPLHF
d_gene: TRBD1
v_gene: TRBV4-3
abundance: few

CDR3aa: CASSLAGRYEQYF
d_gene: .
v_gene: TRBV7-2
abundance: many

CDR3aa: CASSPGLAVGETQYF
d_gene: TRBD2
v_gene: TRBV27
abundance: .

CDR3aa: CSASLAEGRGETQYF
d_gene: .
v_gene: TRBV20-1
abundance: many

CDR3aa: CASSFGNEQYF
d_gene: .
v_gene: TRBV5-1
abundance: many

CDR3aa: CASSQDGTGLETQYF
d_gene: TRBD1
v_gene: TRBV4-3
abundance: many

CDR3aa: CASRTTTNTEAFF
d_gene: .
v_gene: TRBV19
abundance: .

CDR3aa: CASSLAGVSQHF
d_gene: .
v_gene: TRBV7-9
abundance: many

CDR3aa: CASSTRDLYTGELFF
d_gene: .
v_gene: TRBV6-2/TRBV6-3
abundance: .

CDR3aa: CASSQGVGAFKYEQYF
d_gene: .
v_gene: TRBV3-1
abundance: many

CDR3aa: CASSFALAGDVYEQYF
d_gene: TRBD2
v_gene: TRBV28
abundance: many

CDR3aa: CATRDRRGKGSYNEQFF
d_gene: TRBD1
v_gene: TRBV28
abundance: many

CDR3aa: CASSEDPYEQYF
d_gene: .
v_gene: TRBV10-2
abundance: many

CDR3aa: CASSLVSDNEQFF
d_gene: .
v_gene: TRBV7-9
abundance: .

CDR3aa: CASNPEASGRTDTQYF
d_gene: TRBD2
v_gene: TRBV2
abundance: many

CDR3aa: CASSLVRREGPDTQYF
d_gene: TRBD2
v_gene: TRBV7-8
abundance: many

CDR3aa: CASSVATNYEQYF
d_gene: .
v_gene: TRBV9
abundance: .

CDR3aa: CSATPYGTEDGYTF
d_gene: .
v_gene: TRBV20-1
abundance: many

CDR3aa: CASSWPGDNEQFF
d_gene: .
v_gene: TRBV13
abundance: many

CDR3aa: CASSLVGLRGIKNIQYF
d_gene: TRBD1
v_gene: TRBV11-2
abundance: many

CDR3aa: CASSYSELAGNTGELFF
d_gene: TRBD2
v_gene: TRBV6-5
abundance: many

CDR3aa: CSVEGLAGEYTQYF
d_gene: TRBD2
v_gene: TRBV29-1
abundance: medium-sized

CDR3aa: CASSSLTDGYTF
d_gene: .
v_gene: TRBV12-3/TRBV12-4
abundance: many

CDR3aa: CASSLGGIRYEQYF
d_gene: TRBD2
v_gene: TRBV12-3/TRBV12-4
abundance: many

CDR3aa: CASSPMSGTSGEQFF
d_gene: .
v_gene: TRBV4-2
abundance: .

CDR3aa: CASITSNTEAFF
d_gene: .
v_gene: TRBV6-6
abundance: .

CDR3aa: CAISAPNRAGANVLTF
d_gene: .
v_gene: TRBV10-3
abundance: many

CDR3aa: CASSSGAQQFF
d_gene: .
v_gene: TRBV9
abundance: many

CDR3aa: CASSSNRGWTGANVLTF
d_gene: TRBD1
v_gene: TRBV28
abundance: .

CDR3aa: CASSLVTSAHEQFF
d_gene: TRBD2
v_gene: TRBV7-2
abundance: many

CDR3aa: CASSVGRSYEQYF
d_gene: .
v_gene: TRBV2
abundance: many

CDR3aa: CASSYSGQRSNDQYF
d_gene: .
v_gene: TRBV6-2/TRBV6-3
abundance: .